The rows below give T cell receptor beta chains drawn from one sample of a study of T cells in localized non-small cell lung cancer. Sequencing was performed with immunoSEQ multiplex PCR; in TCRdb, only in-frame clones are kept and a portion is missing. The repertoire holds more than 1,500 clones, with 24% as singletons. This specimen consisted of normal lung tissue next to the tumor, obtained before any cancer treatment. Receptor source: a man between 40 and 70 years old with stage II squamous cell lung carcinoma. CDR3s include the opening cysteine and the closing phenylalanine or tryptophan. Each record gives: V gene, J gene, clone size, D gene, CDR3 DNA, CDR3 protein. D genes are given only for firm matches. Some rows have no size entry. The others give once, few or many, or a class for an expanded clone.

TRBV19,TRBJ2-2,-,-,TGTGCCAGTAGTAATCCGAACACCGGGGAGCTGTTTTTT,CASSNPNTGELFF
TRBV7-7,TRBJ2-1,few,TRBD2,TGTGCCAGCAGCTCAATACTTTCTAGCGGAGCCTACAATGAGCAGTTCTTC,CASSSILSSGAYNEQFF
TRBV6-7,TRBJ2-2,few,-,TGTGCCAGCAGTTCCTCCGAGGGGGTCGGGGAGCTGTTTTTT,CASSSSEGVGELFF
TRBV30,TRBJ1-3,-,TRBD1,TGTGCCTGGAACAAGGGACAGACGTCTGGAAACACCATATATTTT,CAWNKGQTSGNTIYF
TRBV11-3,TRBJ1-2,medium-sized,TRBD1,TGTGCCAGCAGCTCAGGGACAGGGCGTAGAGGCTACACCTTC,CASSSGTGRRGYTF
TRBV28,TRBJ1-4,few,-,TGTGCCAGCACCCCTCTGGGACTTAATGAAAAACTGTTTTTT,CASTPLGLNEKLFF
TRBV18,TRBJ1-3,few,TRBD1,TGTGCCAGCTCCCTATTTCGGACAGGGGCAAAGGAAGAGGCGAACACCATATATTTT,CASSLFRTGAKEEANTIYF
TRBV18,TRBJ2-7,-,-,TGTGCCAGCTCACCAAGTACAGGGAAAAGGTTTCCCTACGAGCAGTACTTC,CASSPSTGKRFPYEQYF
TRBV29-1,TRBJ1-2,-,-,TGCAGCGTTGTACTCGAGAACTATGGCTACACCTTC,CSVVLENYGYTF
TRBV9,TRBJ1-1,medium-sized,-,TGTGCCAGCAAGTCGCGGAGAGGGAACACTGAAGCTTTCTTT,CASKSRRGNTEAFF
TRBV6-1,TRBJ2-6,large,-,TGTGCCAGCAGTGAAGAAGTGTCCGGGGCCAACGTCCTGACTTTC,CASSEEVSGANVLTF
TRBV6-1,TRBJ2-7,-,-,TGTGCCATCAGTGAAGGGGTGGGGCCCTCCTACGAGCAGTACTTC,CAISEGVGPSYEQYF
TRBV6-8,TRBJ2-7,large,-,TGTGCCAGCAGTGCAGACAGGTTTCCCTACGAGCAGTACTTC,CASSADRFPYEQYF
TRBV30,TRBJ1-2,-,-,TGTGCCTGTGCCCTCCTGGAGGGCTACACCTTC,CACALLEGYTF
TRBV11-3,TRBJ2-2,few,TRBD1,TGTGCCAGCAGCCGAACAGGGGGGTATGTGAACACCGGGGAGCTGTTTTTT,CASSRTGGYVNTGELFF
TRBV15,TRBJ2-2,-,TRBD2,TGTGCCACCCAAAGAGCGGGGGAGATCACCGGGGAGCTGTTTTTT,CATQRAGEITGELFF
TRBV4-1,TRBJ1-6,few,TRBD1,TGCGCCAGCAGCCCGGACAGGACACCAGGGCCCCTCCACTTT,CASSPDRTPGPLHF
TRBV9,TRBJ2-6,few,-,TGTGCCAGCAGCGTAGGTTCAGGGGGACTCTCTGGGGCCAACGTCCTGACTTTC,CASSVGSGGLSGANVLTF
TRBV11-3,TRBJ2-5,-,TRBD1,TGTGCCAGCACCCGGGCCCTAACAGGGGCAGAGACCCAGTACTTC,CASTRALTGAETQYF
TRBV6-8,TRBJ2-7,few,TRBD1,TGTGCCAGCAGTCTGGACAGGTTTCCCTACGAGCAGTACTTC,CASSLDRFPYEQYF
TRBV18,TRBJ2-3,few,TRBD2,TGTGCCAGCTCACCAAGGGGGACTAGCGGGAGCGATACGCAGTATTTT,CASSPRGTSGSDTQYF
TRBV11-3,TRBJ2-1,-,TRBD2,TGTGCCAGCAGCAACCAGGGGCGGGGTACTAGCGGGAACTACAATGAGCAGTTCTTC,CASSNQGRGTSGNYNEQFF
TRBV11-3,TRBJ2-7,-,-,TGTGCCAGCAGCTTATTTGGTGGCCCCTACGAGCAGTACTTC,CASSLFGGPYEQYF
TRBV11-3,TRBJ2-6,few,TRBD1,TGTGCCAGCAGCTTGGGAGCGGGACAGGGGACCAAGGGGGCCAACGTCCTGACTTTC,CASSLGAGQGTKGANVLTF
TRBV9,TRBJ2-1,few,TRBD2,TGTGCCAGCAGGCGGACTAGCGGGCTCTCCAATGAGCAGTTCTTC,CASRRTSGLSNEQFF
TRBV6-8,TRBJ2-7,-,TRBD1,TGTGCCAGCAGTTACACAGGGGGCGGTTACGAGCAGTACTTC,CASSYTGGGYEQYF
TRBV12-5,TRBJ2-5,-,-,TGTGCTAGTGGTTTCGGGCAGCCCTTGGAGGGAGAGACCCAGTACTTC,CASGFGQPLEGETQYF
TRBV9,TRBJ2-2,few,-,TGTGCCAGCAGCTATTACGGGAGCGCTGGCGACACCGGGGAGCTGTTTTTT,CASSYYGSAGDTGELFF
TRBV11-3,TRBJ2-6,medium-sized,-,TGTGCCAGCAGTCGGAGCTCTGGGGCCAACGTCCTGACTTTC,CASSRSSGANVLTF
TRBV11-3,TRBJ2-6,-,-,TGTGCCAGCAGCTTTTTTCTCTCTGGGGCCAACGTCCTGACTTTC,CASSFFLSGANVLTF
TRBV5-1,TRBJ2-1,-,TRBD2,TGCGCCAGCAGCTTTGCGGGAGGCGTTGTTGAGCAGTTCTTC,CASSFAGGVVEQFF
TRBV12-5,TRBJ2-1,-,-,TGTGCTAGTGCCCCCCCCGCGGCCTACAATGAGCAGTTCTTC,CASAPPAAYNEQFF
TRBV10-2,TRBJ2-5,-,TRBD2,TGCGCCAGCAGTGCACTAGCGGTCCCCGGGGAGACCCAGTACTTC,CASSALAVPGETQYF